Each of the 16 T cell receptor beta chains below was sequenced from the same sample in a study of CD8+CD57+ T cells in acquired aplastic anemia. CDR3 and TCR beta VDJ profiling relied on a genomic DNA template. TCRdb ran MiXCR on the reads and lists one entry per CDR3 protein. The table lists hundreds of thousands of distinct CDR3 sequences, around 68% of them singletons. Sequencing was performed on sorted CD4+, CD8+, or CD8+CD57+ T cells (not recorded which) from PBMCs. The source of these receptors is a human donor in good health, serving as a control.

The chain joins TRBV6-5 to TRBJ1-2; 7 nucleotides align to TRBD1. V was clipped by 9 bases and J by 8 bases; unmatched bases: 6. This CDR3 is 11 amino acids long. Germline V lookup: CDR1 MNHEY, CDR2 SVGAGI. The CDR3 DNA reads TGTGCCAGTAGTACAGGGGACGGCTACACCTTC. This gives the protein CASSTGDGYTF.

This clonotype was detected only a few times. This rearrangement joins TRBV7-2 to TRBJ2-7; no clear D gene. Trimming took off 1 base at V and 13 bases at J, with 14 bases between the two ends. There are 12 residues in the CDR3. The germline V gene has CDR1 SGHTA and CDR2 FQGNSA. The CDR3 DNA reads TGTGCCAGCAGCTTAGGGTGGGGTGGGCACTACTTC. Its protein is CASSLGWGGHYF.

This chain joins TRBV7-2 and TRBJ2-2, with 11 positions matching TRBD1. The CDR3 covers 15 residues. Germline V gene data show CDR1 as SGHTA and CDR2 as FQGNSA. Trimming at V came to 2 bases and at J to 7 bases, leaving 3 bases not matched to a gene. CDR3 residues: CASSLQDRGHGELFF. CDR3 sequence (DNA): TGTGCCAGCAGCTTACAGGACAGGGGGCACGGGGAGCTGTTTTTT.

Remarks on this clonotype: With a much larger clone just one base away, this may be a read error. The genes are TRBV9 and TRBJ2-1, with TRBD2 identical over 11 bases. The germline gives CDR1 SGDLS, CDR2 YYNGEE. The CDR3 covers 17 residues. DNA for the CDR3: TGTGCCAGGAGCGTAGGGGGGGGGGGACTAGCGGTTGCTGAGCAGTTCTTC. It is translated as CARSVGGGGLAVAEQFF. Combining the CDR3 with reference TRBV9 and TRBJ2-1 gives the whole variable domain DSGVTQTPKHLITATGQRVTLRCSPRSGDLSVYWYQQSLDQGLQFLIQYYNGEERAKGNILERFSAQQFPDLHSELNLSSLELGDSALYFCARSVGGGGLAVAEQFFGPGTRLTVL.

This clonotype was picked up a small number of times. A much larger clone lies one base from this, so it may be a read error. The chain links TRBV12-3 or TRBV12-4 to TRBJ2-7; no definite D call. The V end was cut by 6 bases, the J end by 0 bases, with 12 bases between. The CDR3 covers 14 residues. CDR3 nucleotides: TGTGCCAGCAGCCTTTTTCCGAGCTCCTACGAGCAGTACTTC. Translation: CASSLFPSSYEQYF.

This clonotype was recorded many times. This chain joins TRBV9 and TRBJ2-1; TRBD1 aligns across 7 bases. The CDR3 is 16 residues long. V was pared by 2 bases and J by 7 bases, with 12 bases of the junction left unmatched. Germline V lookup: CDR1 SGDLS, CDR2 YYNGEE. The CDR3 loop reads CASSVHPGQTLNEQFF. CDR3 in DNA: TGTGCCAGCAGCGTTCATCCGGGACAGACGCTAAATGAGCAGTTCTTC.

Only one count was recorded for this clonotype. V and J are TRBV7-2 and TRBJ2-2; 8 bases align to TRBD2. V dropped 5 bases and J dropped 14; count of bases not matched to a gene: 19. The length of the CDR3 is 16 residues. Germline V CDR1 and CDR2: SGHTA, FQGNSA. The CDR3 spells CASSRFATTGGGRLFF. CDR3 DNA: TGTGCCAGCAGCAGGTTCGCGACCACCGGGGGGGGCCGACTGTTTTTT.

Concerning this clonotype itself: The CDR3 end shows no conserved phenylalanine or tryptophan, and so a read error is likely. The DNA is omitted, as the CDR3 cannot be located on it reliably, and the CDR3 follows TCRdb's listing. This sequence joins TRBV7-9 and TRBJ2-3; TRBD1 was called by the table and not checked on the DNA. Germline CDR1 and CDR2: SEHNR and FQNEAQ (reference sequence). The CDR3 numbers 13 amino acids, ends counted. Here the CDR3 reads CASSPGRTGARYD.

This clonotype was observed a handful of times. V gene TRBV10-3 combines with J gene TRBJ2-7; 10 positions agree with TRBD1. Germline V gene sequence: CDR1 ENHRY, CDR2 SYGVKD. The CDR3 sequence is 15 residues long. V was clipped by 4 bases and J by 9 bases; unmatched bases: 12. The CDR3 protein is CAISGPGQGKEVQYF. Written as DNA, the CDR3 is TGTGCCATCAGTGGGCCGGGACAGGGGAAAGAAGTGCAGTACTTC.

Details on this clonotype: As the CDR3 is not closed by the conserved phenylalanine or tryptophan, this likely results from a read error. The limits of the CDR3 on the DNA are not certain, so only TCRdb's listed CDR3 is given. The chain employs TRBV7-9 and TRBJ1-6. Germline lookup yields CDR1 SEHNR and CDR2 FQNEAQ (reference sequence). The CDR3 extends over 13 residues, inclusive of both ends. The chain's CDR3 is CASSLDGRAHEKL.

The CDR3 loop is CASSVGRTEYF. The CDR3 DNA reads as TGTGCCAGCAGCGTTGGTCGGACCGAGTACTTC. The chain is built from TRBV7-3 and TRBJ2-4; no firm D call. The CDR3 consists of 11 residues. Trimming left V 5 bases short and J 14 bases short, with 13 bases between. CDR1 and CDR2 (germline): SGHTA, FQGTGA.

This clonotype was observed many times. The chain carries TRBV7-2 and TRBJ2-7; 7 bases agree with TRBD2. Per germline, CDR1 SGHTA and CDR2 FQGNSA. V lost 1 base, J lost 0 bases, and 3 bases stayed unmatched. The CDR3 has 15 residues. The CDR3 DNA reads as TGTGCCAGCAGCTTAGAGGGGACTAACTCCTACGAGCAGTACTTC. The encoded protein is CASSLEGTNSYEQYF.

This clonotype was seen ten or more times. The V and J genes are TRBV7-2 and TRBJ1-2; unclear D gene. Per the germline V gene, CDR1 is SGHTA and CDR2 is FQGNSA. The CDR3 spans 13 residues. Trimming shortened V by 4 bases and J by 10 bases, and 16 bases separated the two germline ends. The CDR3 coding sequence is TGTGCCAGCAGCTCCCCGCCACTTTTTGCCTACACCTTC. It translates to CASSSPPLFAYTF.

This clonotype was counted ten times or more. This chain connects TRBV7-2 to TRBJ1-6, with a possible D match to TRBD1 (5 bases). The CDR3 length is 16 residues. The V gene lost 5 bases and the J gene lost 0 bases, with 11 bases spanning the gap. Germline loops: CDR1 SGHTA, CDR2 FQGNSA. CDR3 nucleotides: TGTGCCAGCAGCGGGGCCCGAAGCTCCTATAATTCACCCCTCCACTTT. This translates into CASSGARSSYNSPLHF.

Remarks on this clonotype: A much larger clone lies one base from this, so it may be a read error. The rearrangement joins TRBV7-2 to TRBJ1-5; a possible D gene is TRBD1 (6 bases). The CDR3 has 15 residues. Germline CDR1 SGHTA, CDR2 FQGNSA. CDR3 in DNA: TGCGCCAGCAGCCAAGGGGGAAACCCGAATCCGCCCCAGCATTTT. Its translation is CASSQGGNPNPPQHF.

This clonotype was counted many times. The rearrangement links TRBV20-1 to TRBJ2-1; the match to TRBD2 covers 11 bases. Germline V gives CDR1 DFQATT, CDR2 SNEGSKA (reference sequence). V dropped 4 bases and J dropped 9; count of bases not matched to a gene: 8. The CDR3 sequence is 14 residues long. The CDR3 is CSATSSGGYGEQFF. The DNA of the CDR3 is TGCAGTGCTACTTCTAGCGGGGGGTACGGTGAGCAGTTCTTC.